What follows is one T cell receptor (beta chain) and its context. This specimen belongs to a study of T cell changes during pregnancy in multiple sclerosis. TCRdb's copy holds only in-frame clones and misses some; the assay was immunoSEQ multiplex PCR. The sample records tens of thousands of clones, about 91% being singletons. The sequence came from a female donor in good health, enrolled as a control in a pregnancy study. The input for sequencing was CD4+ T cells from peripheral blood mononuclear cells, taken in the second trimester of pregnancy.

CDR3 region: CASSFRSGTGNQPQHF. The CDR3 DNA follows: TGTGCCAGCAGTTTTCGATCCGGGACAGGGAATCAGCCCCAGCATTTT. The chain joins TRBV28 to TRBJ1-5; 9 bases agree with TRBD1. This CDR3 contains 16 residues. J gave up 4 bases and V 3 bases, and 7 bases lay outside the gene matches. The germline V gene encodes CDR1 MDHEN and CDR2 SYDVKM.